This paragraph covers one TCR beta chain sequence. Its cognate antigen is unknown. The data derive from a study of a mutant IDH1 vaccine in newly diagnosed glioma. The overall study: The study started vaccination 4-6 weeks after radiotherapy alone, or with temozolomide cycles.

Method: immunoSEQ multiplex PCR; TCRdb's copy keeps in-frame clones and lacks some. The table lists 57,000 or so clones, more than 80% of them singletons. The time point denotes: week 11, during vaccination. The study gave 300 ug of mutant IDH1 20-mer peptide per vaccine dose, with topical imiquimod. In every donor, the tumor was a new WHO grade 3 or 4 IDH1-mutant, ATRX-lost astrocytoma. V shed 4 bases and J shed 5 bases, with 20 bases lying between them. Per germline, CDR1 MGHRA and CDR2 YSYEKL. This CDR3 has 17 amino acids. This TCR was sampled from a man aged 25 to 45 with glioma. The V gene is TRBV4-1, the J gene TRBJ1-4; D remains ambiguous. The sample in question was PBMCs, obtained from a glioma patient whose treatment included an IDH1 peptide vaccine. The CDR3 DNA follows: TGCGCCAGCAGCCGGGTAACGCGACGGCGCAGGAATGAAAAACTGTTTTTT. It yields the protein CASSRVTRRRRNEKLFF.